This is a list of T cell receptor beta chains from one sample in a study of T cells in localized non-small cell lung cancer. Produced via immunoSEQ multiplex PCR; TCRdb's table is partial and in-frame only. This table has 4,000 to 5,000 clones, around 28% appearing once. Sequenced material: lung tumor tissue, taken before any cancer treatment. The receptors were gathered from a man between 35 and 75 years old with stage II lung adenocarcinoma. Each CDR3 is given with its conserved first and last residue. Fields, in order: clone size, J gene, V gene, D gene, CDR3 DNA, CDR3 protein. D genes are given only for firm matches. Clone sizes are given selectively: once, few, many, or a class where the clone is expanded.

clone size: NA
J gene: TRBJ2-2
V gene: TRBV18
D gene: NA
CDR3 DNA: TGTGCCAGCTCACGGGACACTGGTTCGATCACCGGGGAGCTGTTTTTT
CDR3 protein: CASSRDTGSITGELFF

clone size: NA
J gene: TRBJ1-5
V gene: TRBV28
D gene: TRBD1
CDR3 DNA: TGTGCCAGCAGTCTAACGGGACAGGGGCATCAGCCCCAGCATTTT
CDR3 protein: CASSLTGQGHQPQHF

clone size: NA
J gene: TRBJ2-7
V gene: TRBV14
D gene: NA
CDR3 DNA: TGTGCCAGCAGCCAAGATAACGTAAAGTACGAGCAGTACTTC
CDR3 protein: CASSQDNVKYEQYF

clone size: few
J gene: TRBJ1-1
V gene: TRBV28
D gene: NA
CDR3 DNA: TGTGCCAGCAGTTTTGAAAGGTTGAACACTGAAGCTTTCTTT
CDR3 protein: CASSFERLNTEAFF

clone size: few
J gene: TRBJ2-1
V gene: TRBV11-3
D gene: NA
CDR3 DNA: TGTGCCAGCACCCCACACCGGAATTACATGGCTGAGCAGTTCTTC
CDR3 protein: CASTPHRNYMAEQFF

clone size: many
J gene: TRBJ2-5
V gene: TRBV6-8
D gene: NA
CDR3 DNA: TGTGCCATCAGTCCGGGACAACAATCCAGGGAGACCCAGTACTTC
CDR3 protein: CAISPGQQSRETQYF

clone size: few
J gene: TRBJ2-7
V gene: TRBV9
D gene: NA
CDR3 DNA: TGTGCCAGCAGCGTAGTCGCAGGTTCGGGCGAGCAGTACTTC
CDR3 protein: CASSVVAGSGEQYF

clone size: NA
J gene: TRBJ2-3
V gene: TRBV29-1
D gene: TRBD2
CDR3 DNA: TGCAGCGTTAGGACTAGCGGGGTCACAGATACGCAGTATTTT
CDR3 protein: CSVRTSGVTDTQYF

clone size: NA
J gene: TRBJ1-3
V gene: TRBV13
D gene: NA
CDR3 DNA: TGTGCCAGCAGCTTAGAGGGGAGCCCTGGAAACACCATATATTTT
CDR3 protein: CASSLEGSPGNTIYF

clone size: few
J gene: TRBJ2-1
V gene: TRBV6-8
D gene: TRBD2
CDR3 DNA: TGTGCCAGCAGTCTTCTCGGGGGGTCGTCGAATGAGCAGTTCTTC
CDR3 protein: CASSLLGGSSNEQFF

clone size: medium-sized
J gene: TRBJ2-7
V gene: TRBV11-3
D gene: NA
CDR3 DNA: TGTGCCAGCAGCTTGGGCGGCAACTCCTACGAGCAGTACTTC
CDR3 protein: CASSLGGNSYEQYF

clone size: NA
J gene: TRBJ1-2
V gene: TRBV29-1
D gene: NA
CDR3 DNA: TGCAGCGCGGACGCTTATAACTATGGCTACACCTTC
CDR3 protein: CSADAYNYGYTF

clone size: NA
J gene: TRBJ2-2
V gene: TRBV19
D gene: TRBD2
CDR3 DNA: TGTGCCAGTATCCACCGGTCGTCGGGAGGGACCGGGGAGCTGTTTTTT
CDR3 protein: CASIHRSSGGTGELFF

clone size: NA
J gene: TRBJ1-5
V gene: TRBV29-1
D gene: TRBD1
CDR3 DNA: TGCAGCGTTGAAGAACTTGGGACAGGGGGAGTGGAAGCCCAGCATTTT
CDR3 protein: CSVEELGTGGVEAQHF

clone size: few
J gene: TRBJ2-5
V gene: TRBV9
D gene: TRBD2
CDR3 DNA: TGTGCCAGCAGCGTTAGCGGGACGGTCGAGACCCAGTACTTC
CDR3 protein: CASSVSGTVETQYF

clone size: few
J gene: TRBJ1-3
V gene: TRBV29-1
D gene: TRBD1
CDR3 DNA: TGCAGCGTTGGAGGGACAGGGATGGGAAACACCATATATTTT
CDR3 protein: CSVGGTGMGNTIYF

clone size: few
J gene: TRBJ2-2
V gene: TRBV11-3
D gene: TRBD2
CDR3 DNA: TGTGCCAGCAGCCCCCAGGCTAGCGGGAGGAACACCGGGGAGCTGTTTTTT
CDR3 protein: CASSPQASGRNTGELFF

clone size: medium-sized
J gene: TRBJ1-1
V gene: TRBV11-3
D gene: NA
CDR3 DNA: TGTGCCAGCAGCTCCGCCGGGTTAGGGACTGAAGCTTTCTTT
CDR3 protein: CASSSAGLGTEAFF

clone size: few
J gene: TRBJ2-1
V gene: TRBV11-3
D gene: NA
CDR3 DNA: TGTGCCAGCAGCTTCCCAGGGATGCCCCGAGGTAGCGATGAGCAGTTCTTC
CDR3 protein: CASSFPGMPRGSDEQFF

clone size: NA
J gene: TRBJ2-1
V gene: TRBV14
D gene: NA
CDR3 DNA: TGTGCCAGCAGCCAAGTGGGCTTCTCCTACAATGAGCAGTTCTTC
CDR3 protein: CASSQVGFSYNEQFF

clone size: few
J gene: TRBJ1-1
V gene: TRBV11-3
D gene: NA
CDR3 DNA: TGTGCCAGCAGCTTAGTCTCGGGAGGGAGGACTGAAGCTTTCTTT
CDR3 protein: CASSLVSGGRTEAFF

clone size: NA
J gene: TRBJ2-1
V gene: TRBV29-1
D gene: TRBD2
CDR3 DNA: TGCAGCGTTGAAGGTGTTAGCGGGAGACGTACGAATGAGCAGTTCTTC
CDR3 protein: CSVEGVSGRRTNEQFF

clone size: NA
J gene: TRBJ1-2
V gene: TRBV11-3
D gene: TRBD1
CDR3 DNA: TGTGCCAGCAGCTTAGAGGCGGGACAGAACTATGGCTACACCTTC
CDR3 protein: CASSLEAGQNYGYTF

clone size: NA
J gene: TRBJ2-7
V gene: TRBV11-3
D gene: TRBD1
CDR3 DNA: TGTGCCAGCAGCCCTTTACCGGGACAGAGCTCCTACGAGCAGTACTTC
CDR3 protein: CASSPLPGQSSYEQYF

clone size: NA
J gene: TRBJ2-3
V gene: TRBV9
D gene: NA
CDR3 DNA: TGTGCCAGCAGCCTTGGTCCCTCAGGCGATACGCAGTATTTT
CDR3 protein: CASSLGPSGDTQYF

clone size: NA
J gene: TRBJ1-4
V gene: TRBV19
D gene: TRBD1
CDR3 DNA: TGTGCCAGTAGACCAGGGGGGGTGGGCGAAAAACTGTTTTTT
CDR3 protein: CASRPGGVGEKLFF

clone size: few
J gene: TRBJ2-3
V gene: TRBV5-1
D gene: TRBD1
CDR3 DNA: TGCGCCAGCAGTTTTGACGGACAGGGTAGCACAGATACGCAGTATTTT
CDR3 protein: CASSFDGQGSTDTQYF

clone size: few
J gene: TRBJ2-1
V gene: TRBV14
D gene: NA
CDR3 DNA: TGTGCCAGCAGCCAAGTGGTGGAGCAGTTCTTC
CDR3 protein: CASSQVVEQFF

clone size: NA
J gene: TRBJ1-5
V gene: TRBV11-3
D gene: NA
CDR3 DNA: TGTGCCAGCAGCTTGGGCAGGCCGAATCAGCCCCAGCATTTT
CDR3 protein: CASSLGRPNQPQHF

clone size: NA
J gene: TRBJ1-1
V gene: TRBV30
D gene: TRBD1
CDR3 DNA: TGTGCCTCCCACAGGGGTAGGGACACTGAAGCTTTCTTT
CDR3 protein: CASHRGRDTEAFF

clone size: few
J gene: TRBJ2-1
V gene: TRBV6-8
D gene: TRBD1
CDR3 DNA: TGTGCCAGCAGTTGGGACAGCTCCTACAATGAGCAGTTCTTC
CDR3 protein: CASSWDSSYNEQFF

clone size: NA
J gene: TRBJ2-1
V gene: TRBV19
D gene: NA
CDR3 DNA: TGTGCCAGTAGTCGGGCAGGGGGCGGGAGCGGGCATCTTTACAATGAGCAGTTCTTC
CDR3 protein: CASSRAGGGSGHLYNEQFF

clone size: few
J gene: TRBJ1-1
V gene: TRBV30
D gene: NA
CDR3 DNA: TGTGCCTGGAGTGAAGCCCTTGAAGCTTTCTTT
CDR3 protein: CAWSEALEAFF

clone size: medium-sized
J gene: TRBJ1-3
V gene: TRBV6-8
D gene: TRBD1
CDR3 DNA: TGTGCCAGCAGCCTGGCTCCCAGGGACAGGGCTACTCGAAACACCATATATTTT
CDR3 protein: CASSLAPRDRATRNTIYF

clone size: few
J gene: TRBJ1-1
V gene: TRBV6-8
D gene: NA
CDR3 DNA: TGTGCCAGCAGTTACGGTTGGGGGACTGAAGCTTTCTTT
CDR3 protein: CASSYGWGTEAFF

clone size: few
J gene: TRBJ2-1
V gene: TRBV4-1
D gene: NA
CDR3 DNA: TGCGCCAGCAGCCAAGATCCTAGCCGCAATGAGCAGTTCTTC
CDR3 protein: CASSQDPSRNEQFF

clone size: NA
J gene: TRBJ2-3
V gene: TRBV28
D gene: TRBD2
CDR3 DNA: TGTGCCAGCATCCCGGCGGGACTACAATCCACAGATACGCAGTATTTT
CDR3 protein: CASIPAGLQSTDTQYF

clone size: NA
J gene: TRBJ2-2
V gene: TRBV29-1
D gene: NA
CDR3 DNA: TGCAGCTCCAGGGTAGTTGGGAACACCGGGGAGCTGTTTTTT
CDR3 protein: CSSRVVGNTGELFF

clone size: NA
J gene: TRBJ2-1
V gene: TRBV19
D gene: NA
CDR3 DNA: TGTGCCAGTAGTGGATTACCGGGACTTATTCCCCATGAGCAGTTCTTC
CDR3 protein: CASSGLPGLIPHEQFF

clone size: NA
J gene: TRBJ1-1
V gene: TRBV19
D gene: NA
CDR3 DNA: TGTGCCAGTACTTTCAGAAATCTGAACACTGAAGCTTTCTTT
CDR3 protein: CASTFRNLNTEAFF

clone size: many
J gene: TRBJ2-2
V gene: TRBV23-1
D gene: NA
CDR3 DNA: TGCGCCAGCAGCCCGTTCGCTAGGGCCGGGGAGCTGTTTTTT
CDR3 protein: CASSPFARAGELFF

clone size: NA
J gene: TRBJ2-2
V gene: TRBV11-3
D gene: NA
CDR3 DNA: TGTGCCAGCAGCGACCTCACCCGCTCATCCAGGGGCAACACCGGGGAGCTGTTTTTT
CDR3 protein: CASSDLTRSSRGNTGELFF

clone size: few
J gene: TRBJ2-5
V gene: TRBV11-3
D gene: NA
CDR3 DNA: TGTGCCAGCAGCTTAGTCGGAGAATACCAAGAGACCCAGTACTTC
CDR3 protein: CASSLVGEYQETQYF

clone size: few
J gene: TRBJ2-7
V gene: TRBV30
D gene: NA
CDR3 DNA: TGTGCCTGGAGTGTACAACACATCTACGAGCAGTACTTC
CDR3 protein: CAWSVQHIYEQYF

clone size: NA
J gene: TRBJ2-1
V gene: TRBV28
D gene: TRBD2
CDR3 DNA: TGTGCCAGCAGCCAGGGACTAGCGGCGGGGAATGAGCAGTTCTTC
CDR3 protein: CASSQGLAAGNEQFF

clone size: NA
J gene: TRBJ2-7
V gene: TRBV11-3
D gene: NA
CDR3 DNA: TGTGCCAGCAGCTTAAGTTTGGGGCCCTCCTACGAGCAGTACTTC
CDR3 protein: CASSLSLGPSYEQYF

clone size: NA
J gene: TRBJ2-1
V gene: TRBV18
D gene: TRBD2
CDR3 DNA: TGTGCCAGCTCTCGAACCTCGGGACTAGCGGGGGACAATGAGCAGTTCTTC
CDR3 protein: CASSRTSGLAGDNEQFF

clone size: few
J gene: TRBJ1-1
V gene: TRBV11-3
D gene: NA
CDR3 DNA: TGTGCCAGCAGCTTGCAAGTCGGCTCGGCTGGGAACACTGAAGCTTTCTTT
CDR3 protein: CASSLQVGSAGNTEAFF

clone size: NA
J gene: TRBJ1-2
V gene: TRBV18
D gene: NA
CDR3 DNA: TGTGCCAGCTCACGAACAGGGTCCTATGGCTACACCTTC
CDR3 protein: CASSRTGSYGYTF

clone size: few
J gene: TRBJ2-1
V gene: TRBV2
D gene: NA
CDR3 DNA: TGTGCCAGCAATTCGAAGTGGTCCTACAATGAGCAGTTCTTC
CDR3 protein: CASNSKWSYNEQFF

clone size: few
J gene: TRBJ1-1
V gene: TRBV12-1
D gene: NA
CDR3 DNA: TGTGCCAGCAGCTCCGAGCGGGACACTGAAGCTTTCTTT
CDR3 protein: CASSSERDTEAFF

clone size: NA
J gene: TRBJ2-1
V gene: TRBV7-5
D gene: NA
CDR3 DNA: TGTGCCAGCAGCTTAAGGAGGGACAACTCCTACAATGAGCAGTTCTTC
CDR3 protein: CASSLRRDNSYNEQFF

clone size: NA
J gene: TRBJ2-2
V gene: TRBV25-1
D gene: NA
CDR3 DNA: TGTGCCAGCAGTGATAGGTACACCGGGGAGCTGTTTTTT
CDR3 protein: CASSDRYTGELFF

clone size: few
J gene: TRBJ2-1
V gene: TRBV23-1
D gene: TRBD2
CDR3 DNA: TGCGCCAGCAGCCTCCGGACTAGCGGGGTCGCCTACAATGAGCAGTTCTTC
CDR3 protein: CASSLRTSGVAYNEQFF

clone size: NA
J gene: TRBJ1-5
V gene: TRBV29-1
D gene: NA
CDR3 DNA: TGCAGCGTTGGTGACAGAGATCAGCCCCAGCATTTT
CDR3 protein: CSVGDRDQPQHF

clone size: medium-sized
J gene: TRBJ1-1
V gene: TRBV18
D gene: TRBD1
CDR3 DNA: TGTGCCAGCTCGACAACAGGGGCCGCTGAAGCTTTCTTT
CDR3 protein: CASSTTGAAEAFF

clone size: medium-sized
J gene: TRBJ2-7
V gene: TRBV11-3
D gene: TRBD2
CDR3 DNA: TGTGCCAGCAGCTTAGTCGTGTCGGGGACTAGCGGATCCTACGAGCAGTACTTC
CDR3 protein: CASSLVVSGTSGSYEQYF

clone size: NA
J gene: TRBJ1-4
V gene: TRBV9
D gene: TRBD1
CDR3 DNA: TGTGCCAGCAGTATGACAGGGGCTTGGGAAAAACTGTTTTTT
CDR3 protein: CASSMTGAWEKLFF

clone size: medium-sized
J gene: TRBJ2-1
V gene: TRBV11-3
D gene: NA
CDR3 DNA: TGTGCCAGCAGCTTAGAGTCTAGTTCCTACAATGAGCAGTTCTTC
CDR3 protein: CASSLESSSYNEQFF